The entry below describes one TCR beta chain. The target of this receptor is not known. Base quality data are lacking; no much larger clone is found one base away. The germline V gene (reference sequence) sets CDR1 to LNHNV and CDR2 to YYDKDF. Including the terminal cysteine and phenylalanine, the CDR3 comprises 17 residues. Only the CDR3 portion is preserved as DNA: 51 bases, with reading frame beginning at the first base. The V end gives up 0 bases and the J end 1 base, leaving 6 bases in the junction not matched to a gene. These data come from a study of blood T cells in healthy people across ages (dated by TCRdb to between 2015 and 2017). Turning to the overall study: In model experiments, template switching captured roughly one uniquely barcoded TCR beta cDNA molecule for every two T cells. The donors were split into four age groups: young (average 16 years), middle-aged (roughly 39), aged (approximately 60) and long-lived (roughly 88). Donors of different ages were randomly distributed across sequencing lanes to avoid experimental bias. Using deep sequencing normalized with unique cDNA molecular identifiers, the study measured how TCR beta repertoire diversity changes with age. For two donors (one aged 18 to 29 and one aged 80 or older), the study analyzed two additional independent replicas of 1 million unique cDNA reads from the same blood draw.

Study-wide findings and limitations: Observed TCR beta diversity per million T cells fell roughly linearly with age, and a significant reduction was already apparent by age around 40. Compared with the aged group, the long-lived group had more naive CD4+ T cells, fewer expanded clones and increased TCR diversity, a pattern suggesting age selection. Because profiling used bulk unsorted PBMCs, naive and antigen-experienced compartments could not be compared conclusively. Because the CMV infection status of the donors was unknown, age-related changes in expanded clonotypes may potentially have been confounded. Estimates of total diversity based on one million sequenced T cells were regarded as lower bounds and as underestimates. A strong correlation was found between observed TCR beta diversity and the percentage of naive T cells measured by flow cytometry.

The 40 or so donors, aged about 6 to 95 years, were systemically healthy Caucasian individuals from Russia. Each donor gave about 9.7 milliliters of peripheral blood, drawn into EDTA-treated Vacutainer tubes. Ficoll-Paque density-gradient centrifugation was used to isolate PBMCs, with at least 7 million per sample. Trizol reagent was used to extract total RNA from the PBMCs, yielding at least 6 micrograms per sample. The percentages of naive CD45RAhigh/CD27high T cells were determined by flow cytometry on a PBMC aliquot from every donor. The library was generated by 5' RACE. A second PCR of about 7 to 12 cycles was run with a J-beta primer mix and a sample-barcoded 5' primer. A unique molecular identifier was introduced onto each TCR beta cDNA molecule by a template-switch 5' adaptor carrying 12 random nucleotides. Each sample yielded at least 3 million CDR3-containing paired-end reads. The Mint cDNA synthesis kit, primed by a TRBC-specific oligonucleotide, was used to synthesize first-strand cDNA from all RNA. Following uracil-DNA glycosylase treatment, a first 18-cycle PCR with universal primers M1SS and BC2_uni_R was performed on all cDNA. The published analysis was carried out like this. Each sample was normalized by randomly selecting 1 million high-quality reads, each carrying a distinct molecular identifier. Reads sharing molecular identifiers were discarded rather than binned into consensus sequences. MiTCR, set to a Q25 quality threshold and the strictest error-elimination algorithm, was used for CDR3 identification, clonotype clustering and error correction. A nonparametric unseen species model using Euler transformation provided a lower-bound estimate of total TCR beta diversity. Through fastp at Q25 and MiXCR, TCRdb rebuilt clones from the public reads, retaining in-frame beta chains. Entries are consolidated by CDR3 protein sequence, retaining the most common genes and DNA. TCRdb's processing, not the study's, gives the V and J calls here. In all, the sample holds fewer than 2,000,000 distinct CDR3 sequences, and 39% of those were seen once. 23% of the sample lies in the top ten.

This chain is built from TRBV15 and TRBJ2-7; 10 bases in the junction line up with TRBD2. Sample: blood. This TCR was sampled from a human donor in good health. The DNA is as follows: TGTGCCACCAGCAGAGATCTGTGGACTAGCGGATCCTACGAGCAGTACTTC. Translated, it gives CATSRDLWTSGSYEQYF.